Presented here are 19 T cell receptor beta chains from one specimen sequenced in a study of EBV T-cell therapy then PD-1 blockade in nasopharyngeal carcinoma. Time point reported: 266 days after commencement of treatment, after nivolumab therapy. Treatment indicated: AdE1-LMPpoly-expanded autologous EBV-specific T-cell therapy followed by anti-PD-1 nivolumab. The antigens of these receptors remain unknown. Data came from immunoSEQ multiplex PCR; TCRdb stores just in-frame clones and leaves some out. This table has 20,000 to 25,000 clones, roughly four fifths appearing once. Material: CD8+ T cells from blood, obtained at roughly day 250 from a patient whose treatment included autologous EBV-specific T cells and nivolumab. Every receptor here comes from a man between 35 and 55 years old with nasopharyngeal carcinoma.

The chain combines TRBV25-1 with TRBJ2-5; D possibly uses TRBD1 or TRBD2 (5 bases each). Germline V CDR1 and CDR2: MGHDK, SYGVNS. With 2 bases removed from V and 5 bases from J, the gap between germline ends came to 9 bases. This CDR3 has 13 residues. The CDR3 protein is CASSEGGGETQYF. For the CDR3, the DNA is TGTGCCAGCAGTGAAGGTGGGGGTGAGACCCAGTACTTC.

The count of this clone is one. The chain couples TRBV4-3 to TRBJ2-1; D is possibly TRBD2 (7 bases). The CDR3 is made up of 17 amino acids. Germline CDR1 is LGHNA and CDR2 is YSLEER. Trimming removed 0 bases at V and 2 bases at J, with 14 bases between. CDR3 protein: CASSQDLGGGAYNEQFF. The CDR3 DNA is TGCGCCAGCAGCCAAGATTTAGGAGGGGGGGCCTACAATGAGCAGTTCTTC.

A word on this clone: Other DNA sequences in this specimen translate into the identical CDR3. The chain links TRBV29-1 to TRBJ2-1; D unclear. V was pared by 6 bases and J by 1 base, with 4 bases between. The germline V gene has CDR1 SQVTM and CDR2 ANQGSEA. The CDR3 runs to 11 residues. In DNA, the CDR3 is TGCAGCGTGGGGTCCTACAATGAGCAGTTCTTC. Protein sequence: CSVGSYNEQFF.

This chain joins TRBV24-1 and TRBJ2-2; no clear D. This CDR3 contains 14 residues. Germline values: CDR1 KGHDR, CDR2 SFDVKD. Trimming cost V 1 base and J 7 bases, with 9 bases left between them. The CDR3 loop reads CATSDFGLFGELFF. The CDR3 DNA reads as TGTGCCACCAGTGATTTCGGGCTATTCGGGGAGCTGTTTTTT.

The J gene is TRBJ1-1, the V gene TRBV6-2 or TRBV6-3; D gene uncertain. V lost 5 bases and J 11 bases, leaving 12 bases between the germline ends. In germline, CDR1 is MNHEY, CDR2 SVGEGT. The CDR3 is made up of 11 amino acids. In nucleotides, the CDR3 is TGTGCCAGCAGTACTTGGTTTGGTGCTTTCTTT. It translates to CASSTWFGAFF.

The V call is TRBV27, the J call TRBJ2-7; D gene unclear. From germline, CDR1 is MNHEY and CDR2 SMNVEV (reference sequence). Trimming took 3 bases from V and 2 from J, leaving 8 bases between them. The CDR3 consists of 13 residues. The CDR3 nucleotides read TGTGCCAGCAGTTTGCAGGCGCCCTACGAGCAGTACTTC. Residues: CASSLQAPYEQYF.

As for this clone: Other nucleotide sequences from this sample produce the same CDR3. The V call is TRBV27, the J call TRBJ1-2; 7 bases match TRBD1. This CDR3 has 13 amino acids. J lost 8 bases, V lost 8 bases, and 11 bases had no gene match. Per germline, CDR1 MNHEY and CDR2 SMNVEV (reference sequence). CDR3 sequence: CASSIDRALGYTF. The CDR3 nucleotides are TGTGCCAGCTCTATTGACAGGGCGTTAGGCTACACCTTC.

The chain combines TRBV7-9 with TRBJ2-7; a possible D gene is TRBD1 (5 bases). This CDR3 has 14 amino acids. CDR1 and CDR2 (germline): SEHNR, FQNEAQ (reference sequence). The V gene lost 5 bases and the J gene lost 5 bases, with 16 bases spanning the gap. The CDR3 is CASSPKDTANEQYF. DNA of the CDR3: TGTGCCAGCAGCCCAAAGGACACAGCGAACGAGCAGTACTTC.

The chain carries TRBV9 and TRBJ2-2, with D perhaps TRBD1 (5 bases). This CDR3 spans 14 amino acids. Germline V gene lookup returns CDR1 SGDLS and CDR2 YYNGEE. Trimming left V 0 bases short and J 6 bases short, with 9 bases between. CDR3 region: CASSVVVGAGELFF. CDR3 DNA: TGTGCCAGCAGCGTAGTAGTAGGGGCCGGGGAGCTGTTTTTT. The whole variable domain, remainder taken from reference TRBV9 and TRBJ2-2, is DSGVTQTPKHLITATGQRVTLRCSPRSGDLSVYWYQQSLDQGLQFLIQYYNGEERAKGNILERFSAQQFPDLHSELNLSSLELGDSALYFCASSVVVGAGELFFGEGSRLTVL.

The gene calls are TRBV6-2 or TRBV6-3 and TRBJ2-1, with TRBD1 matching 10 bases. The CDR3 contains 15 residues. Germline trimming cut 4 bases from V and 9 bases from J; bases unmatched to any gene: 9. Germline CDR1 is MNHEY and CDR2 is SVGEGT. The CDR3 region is CASSSLGTGVGEQFF. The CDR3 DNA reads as TGTGCCAGCAGTTCTCTAGGGACAGGGGTCGGTGAGCAGTTCTTC.

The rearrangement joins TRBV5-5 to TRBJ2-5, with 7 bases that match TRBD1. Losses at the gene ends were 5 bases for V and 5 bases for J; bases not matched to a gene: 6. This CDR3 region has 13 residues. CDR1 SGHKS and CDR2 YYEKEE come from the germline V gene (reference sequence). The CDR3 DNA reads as TGTGCCAGCAGACCTGGGACAGTTGAGACCCAGTACTTC. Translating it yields CASRPGTVETQYF.

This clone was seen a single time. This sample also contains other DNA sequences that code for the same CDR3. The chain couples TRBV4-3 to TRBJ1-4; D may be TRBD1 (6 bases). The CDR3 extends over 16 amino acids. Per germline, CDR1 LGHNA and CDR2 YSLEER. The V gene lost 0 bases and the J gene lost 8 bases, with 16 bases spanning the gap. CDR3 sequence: CASSQDIGQGSEKLFF. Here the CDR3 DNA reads TGCGCCAGCAGCCAAGATATAGGGCAGGGGAGCGAAAAACTGTTTTTT.

The chain's CDR3 is CATSRPPLRGGTTGELFF. The CDR3 DNA is TGTGCCACCAGCAGACCCCCTCTGCGGGGGGGGACCACCGGGGAGCTGTTTTTT. J is TRBJ2-2 and V is TRBV15, with 9 bases fitting TRBD2. V was pared by 2 bases and J by 4 bases, with 11 bases of the junction left unmatched. The CDR3 length is 18 residues. The germline V gene has CDR1 LNHNV and CDR2 YYDKDF (reference sequence).

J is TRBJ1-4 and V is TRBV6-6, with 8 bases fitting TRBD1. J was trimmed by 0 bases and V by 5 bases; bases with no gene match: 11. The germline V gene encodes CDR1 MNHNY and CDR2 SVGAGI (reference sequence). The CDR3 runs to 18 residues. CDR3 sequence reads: CASSPADRALATNEKLFF. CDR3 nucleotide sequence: TGTGCCAGCAGTCCAGCGGACAGGGCCCTTGCAACTAATGAAAAACTGTTTTTT.

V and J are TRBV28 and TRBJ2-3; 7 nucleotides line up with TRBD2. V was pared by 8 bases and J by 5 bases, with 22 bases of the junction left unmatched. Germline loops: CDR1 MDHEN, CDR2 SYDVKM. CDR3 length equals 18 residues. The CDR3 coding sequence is TGTGCCAGCGAGGCTTTTCCAACTAGCGCCCGGCCTGTAGATACGCAGTATTTT. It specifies CASEAFPTSARPVDTQYF.

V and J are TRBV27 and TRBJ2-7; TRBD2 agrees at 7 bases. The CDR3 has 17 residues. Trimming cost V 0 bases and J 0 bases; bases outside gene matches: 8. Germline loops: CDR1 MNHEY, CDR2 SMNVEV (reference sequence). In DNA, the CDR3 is TGTGCCAGCAGTTTATCGGGGTGGGGGGGGATCTCCTACGAGCAGTACTTC. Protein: CASSLSGWGGISYEQYF.

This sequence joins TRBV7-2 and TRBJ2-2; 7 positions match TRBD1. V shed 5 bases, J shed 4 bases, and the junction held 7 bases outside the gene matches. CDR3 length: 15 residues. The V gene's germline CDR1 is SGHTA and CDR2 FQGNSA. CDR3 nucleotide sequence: TGTGCCAGCAGCACCACAGGGGTCAGCACCGGGGAGCTGTTTTTT. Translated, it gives CASSTTGVSTGELFF.

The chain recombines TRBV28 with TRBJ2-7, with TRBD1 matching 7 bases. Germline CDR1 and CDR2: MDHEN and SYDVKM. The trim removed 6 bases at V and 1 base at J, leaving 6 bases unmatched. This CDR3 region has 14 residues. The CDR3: CASRYRGRSYEQYF. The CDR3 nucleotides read TGTGCCAGCAGATACAGGGGACGGTCCTACGAGCAGTACTTC. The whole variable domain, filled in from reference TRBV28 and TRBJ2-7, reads DVKVTQSSRYLVKRTGEKVFLECVQDMDHENMFWYRQDPGLGLRLIYFSYDVKMKEKGDIPEGYSVSREKKERFSLILESASTNQTSMYLCASRYRGRSYEQYFGPGTRLTVT.

The CDR3 DNA reads TGTGCCAGCAACAAGGGCGGTGTCCTCTCCTACGAGCAGTACTTC. Its translation: CASNKGGVLSYEQYF. This chain joins TRBV27 and TRBJ2-7; D not certain. The V end lost 7 bases, the J end lost 0 bases, and 16 bases lay between the germline ends. The CDR3 length is 15 residues. The germline CDR1 and CDR2 sequences are MNHEY and SMNVEV (reference sequence).